These 21 T cell receptor beta chains were sequenced from one sample in a study of T cells in localized non-small cell lung cancer. The data were produced by immunoSEQ multiplex PCR, yet TCRdb's version contains in-frame clones alone and is incomplete. The sample holds about 1,000 clones, less than 25% seen once. Sequenced here: normal lung tissue next to the tumor, sampled before any cancer treatment. Receptor source: a male donor at least 60 years old with stage I lung adenocarcinoma.

By sample share, this clone is large. V and J are TRBV9 and TRBJ2-1; 8 nucleotides align to TRBD2. CDR3 length: 16 residues. The germline V gene encodes CDR1 SGDLS and CDR2 YYNGEE. Losses at the gene ends were 0 bases for V and 2 bases for J; bases not matched to a gene: 4. This CDR3 is CASSVGLAGTYNEQFF. The CDR3 DNA is TGTGCCAGCAGCGTAGGTTTAGCGGGGACCTACAATGAGCAGTTCTTC.

This clone was observed a few times. The V and J genes are TRBV6-8 and TRBJ1-2; 8 nucleotides match TRBD1. The CDR3 loop spans 15 amino acids. Germline V gene sequence: CDR1 MNHGY, CDR2 SAAAGT. With V trimmed by 6 bases and J by 5 bases, 11 bases remained unmatched. CDR3 amino acids: CASRNMDRVGYGYTF. The CDR3 bases are TGTGCCAGCAGGAACATGGACAGGGTCGGATATGGCTACACCTTC.

V gene TRBV19 combines with J gene TRBJ1-5; D not certain. Germline V gene data show CDR1 as LNHDA and CDR2 as SQIVND (reference sequence). Trimming removed 6 bases from V and 3 bases from J, with 12 bases in between. The CDR3 is 14 residues long. CDR3 region: CASRPFLANQPQHF. The CDR3 DNA is TGTGCCAGTAGACCCTTCCTCGCCAATCAGCCCCAGCATTTT.

This clone was counted between two and nine times. This chain links TRBV28 with TRBJ2-2; no definite D call. CDR1 is MDHEN and CDR2 is SYDVKM in the germline V gene. The CDR3 consists of 14 residues. Trimming cost V 7 bases and J 1 base, with 10 bases left between them. This chain's CDR3 is CASTRALNTGELFF. DNA of the CDR3: TGTGCCAGCACCCGTGCGCTGAACACCGGGGAGCTGTTTTTT.

This clone was observed once. V usage is TRBV19 and J usage is TRBJ1-3; no clear D gene. This CDR3 has 17 amino acids. V lost 7 bases, J lost 0 bases, and 19 bases lay in between. Germline CDR1 reads LNHDA; CDR2 reads SQIVND (reference sequence). CDR3 sequence (DNA): TGTGCCAGTACTTCCCGGAGGCCGAGGGACTCTGGAAACACCATATATTTT. Translation gives CASTSRRPRDSGNTIYF.

This chain connects TRBV11-3 to TRBJ1-2; the match to TRBD1 covers 10 bases. The V and J ends lost 4 bases and 5 bases, in that order; junction bases with no gene match: 10. In germline, CDR1 is SGHNT, CDR2 YENEEA. The CDR3 extends over 16 amino acids. In DNA, the CDR3 is TGTGCCAGCAGCTGGGACAGGGGCCGTATCACTTATGGCTACACCTTC. It yields the protein CASSWDRGRITYGYTF.

The chain couples TRBV15 to TRBJ1-4, with 7 nucleotides matching TRBD1. The CDR3 runs 17 residues. Germline CDR1 reads LNHNV; CDR2 reads YYDKDF (reference sequence). The J segment lost 5 bases and the V segment lost 0 bases, leaving 9 bases of the junction unmatched. DNA for the CDR3: TGTGCCACCAGCAGAGATCCTAAGGGGACAGCAAATGAAAAACTGTTTTTT. It encodes CATSRDPKGTANEKLFF.

The chain has TRBV9 and TRBJ2-1; a weak D match, TRBD1 (5 bases). Germline loops: CDR1 SGDLS, CDR2 YYNGEE. The CDR3 has 13 amino acids. V lost 3 bases to trimming and J lost 6 bases, with 10 bases between them. The CDR3 coding sequence is TGTGCCAGCAGCGAGGGGTACAGCAATGAGCAGTTCTTC. Its translation is CASSEGYSNEQFF.

The J gene is TRBJ1-2, the V gene TRBV29-1; D unclear. Trimming stripped 4 bases from V and 4 bases from J, with 25 bases between. The CDR3 is 17 residues long. Per germline, CDR1 SQVTM and CDR2 ANQGSEA. The CDR3 DNA sequence: TGCAGCGTTGTTCAAACCCGGGCCTCGGATGTGTTCTATGGCTACACCTTC. This translates into CSVVQTRASDVFYGYTF.

This clone qualifies as large. The rearrangement links TRBV11-3 to TRBJ2-1; D call uncertain. The CDR3 is 15 amino acids. From germline, CDR1 is SGHNT and CDR2 YENEEA. Trimming removed 3 bases at V and 0 bases at J, with 9 bases between. The DNA of the CDR3 is TGTGCCAGCAGCTTGGAGAGTAGCTCCTACAATGAGCAGTTCTTC. Protein product: CASSLESSSYNEQFF.

The J gene is TRBJ1-2, the V gene TRBV18; TRBD1 might be the D (5 bases). V dropped 3 bases and J dropped 2 bases, with 13 bases sitting between them. The CDR3 covers 15 residues. Germline V gene data show CDR1 as KGHSH and CDR2 as LQKENI. This chain's CDR3 is CASSPLPGTNYGYTF. In DNA, the CDR3 is TGTGCCAGCTCACCGCTTCCAGGGACCAACTATGGCTACACCTTC. Filled out from reference TRBV18 and TRBJ1-2, the complete variable domain reads NAGVMQNPRHLVRRRGQEARLRCSPMKGHSHVYWYRQLPEEGLKFMVYLQKENIIDESGMPKERFSAEFPKEGPSILRIQQVVRGDSAAYFCASSPLPGTNYGYTFGSGTRLTVV.

This clone was counted between two and nine times. The gene calls are TRBV28 and TRBJ1-4, with a weak D call TRBD1 (6 bases). The length of the CDR3 is 13 residues. Germline V CDR1 and CDR2: MDHEN, SYDVKM. Between the trimmed V and J ends, which lost 7 bases and 6 bases, there was a span of 12 bases. CDR3 sequence: CASKRGWDEKLFF. CDR3 sequence (DNA): TGTGCCAGCAAGAGGGGGTGGGATGAAAAACTGTTTTTT.

This clone was counted once. The CDR3 spells CASSQGGHYNEQFF. CDR3 DNA sequence: TGTGCCAGCAGCCAAGGAGGGCACTACAATGAGCAGTTCTTC. V usage is TRBV14 and J usage is TRBJ2-1; D possibly corresponds to TRBD2 (5 bases). The CDR3 has 14 residues. Trimming left V 1 base short and J 3 bases short, with 7 bases between. CDR1 is SGHDN and CDR2 is FVKESK in the germline V gene.

This chain uses TRBV11-3 with TRBJ2-6, with a weak D call TRBD1 (5 bases). V gave up 2 bases and J gave up 0 bases, with 11 bases separating them. This CDR3 is 17 amino acids long. Germline V gives CDR1 SGHNT, CDR2 YENEEA. The CDR3 spells CASSLQGTRSGANVLTF. For the CDR3, the DNA is TGTGCCAGCAGCTTACAGGGCACCCGCTCTGGGGCCAACGTCCTGACTTTC.

In its sample, this clone is medium-sized. The CDR3 DNA sequence: TGCGCCAGCAGCTCCCCGGGACTAGCGGGAGGGCCTGATAAGGAGACCCAGTACTTC. Translation gives CASSSPGLAGGPDKETQYF. The J gene is TRBJ2-5, the V gene TRBV4-1, with TRBD2 matching over 16 bases. J was trimmed by 5 bases and V by 5 bases; bases with no gene match: 14. The germline gives CDR1 MGHRA, CDR2 YSYEKL. The CDR3 sequence is 19 residues long.

The rearrangement links TRBV14 to TRBJ2-1, with no clear D. Germline values: CDR1 SGHDN, CDR2 FVKESK. The V and J ends lost 2 bases and 3 bases respectively, with 8 bases between them. The length of the CDR3 is 14 residues. CDR3 sequence reads: CASSQRVIYNEQFF. The CDR3 coding sequence is TGTGCCAGCAGCCAAAGGGTTATCTACAATGAGCAGTTCTTC.

This clone was counted only a few times. Other DNA sequences of this sample code for an identical CDR3. This chain uses TRBV18 with TRBJ1-5; 10 bases fit TRBD1. This CDR3 contains 15 residues. Trimming at V came to 3 bases and at J to 2 bases, leaving 1 base not matched to a gene. Germline V gene data show CDR1 as KGHSH and CDR2 as LQKENI. The CDR3 protein is CASSPDRGGNQPQHF. CDR3 nucleotide sequence: TGTGCCAGCTCACCGGACAGGGGGGGCAATCAGCCCCAGCATTTT.

This clone was picked up one time. The rearrangement joins TRBV19 to TRBJ1-2; TRBD1 matches 8 bases. With V trimmed by 3 bases and J by 4 bases, 4 bases remained unmatched. The CDR3 consists of 14 residues. Germline V CDR1 and CDR2: LNHDA, SQIVND (reference sequence). CDR3 loop: CASSILTGVYGYTF. The CDR3, as DNA: TGTGCCAGTAGTATTCTGACAGGGGTCTATGGCTACACCTTC.

The chain joins TRBV28 to TRBJ1-5; weak D call: TRBD1 (5 bases). V shed 2 bases and J shed 5 bases, with 22 bases lying between them. This CDR3 contains 18 residues. Germline V gene data show CDR1 as MDHEN and CDR2 as SYDVKM. CDR3 protein: CASSLKDGSLAGYQPQHF. Written as DNA, the CDR3 is TGTGCCAGCAGTTTAAAAGACGGGTCGCTGGCAGGGTATCAGCCCCAGCATTTT.

In its sample, this clone was seen a few times. This chain links TRBV11-3 with TRBJ2-3, with D unclear. Trimming pared 7 bases from V and 5 bases from J, leaving 19 bases between. The CDR3 covers 15 residues. Germline CDR1 SGHNT, CDR2 YENEEA. The CDR3 region has the DNA TGTGCCAGCAAGAAGGTCGATTTAGCCAGAGATACGCAGTATTTT. Translating it yields CASKKVDLARDTQYF.

This clone is medium-sized within its sample. The J gene is TRBJ2-1, the V gene TRBV11-3; the D gene is possibly TRBD2 (5 bases). Germline CDR1 SGHNT, CDR2 YENEEA. The CDR3 runs to 16 residues. Between the trimmed V and J ends, which lost 6 bases and 2 bases, there was a span of 17 bases. The CDR3 DNA is TGTGCCAGCAGTTCACCCACACGGGATGCCTACAATGAGCAGTTCTTC. Protein: CASSSPTRDAYNEQFF. The entire variable domain, with the rest obtained from reference TRBV11-3 and TRBJ2-1, is as follows: EAGVVQSPRYKIIEKKQPVAFWCNPISGHNTLYWYLQNLGQGPELLIRYENEEAVDDSQLPKDRFSAERLKGVDSTLKIQPAELGDSAVYLCASSSPTRDAYNEQFFGPGTRLTVL.